The 21 T cell receptor beta chains reported below all come from one sample, sequenced in a study of T cells in Graves' hyperthyroidism and ophthalmopathy (dated by TCRdb to between 2019 and 2020). Libraries were built with multiplex PCR. For sequencing, an Illumina HiSeq 2000 was employed. Amplification of TCR beta CDR3 regions was carried out from RNA transcripts. A first-round RT-PCR of the TCR CDR3 used the HTBI primer set with the Qiagen OneStep RT-PCR kit. TCRdb reworked the public reads: Q25 trimming with fastp, MiXCR clone assembly, productive beta chains retained. Rows are combined by CDR3 protein, so each entry shows the most common genes and DNA. Here the sample has 700,000 to 950,000 distinct CDR3 sequences; 35% occur a single time. Of the sample, about a third falls within the top ten clones. Sequences were obtained from blood. Every receptor here comes from a woman aged 40 to 50 with Graves' hyperthyroidism.

The rearrangement uses TRBV6-5 and TRBJ2-3; D gene ambiguous. The germline gives CDR1 MNHEY, CDR2 SVGAGI. V was clipped by 0 bases and J by 3 bases, with 10 bases between them. The CDR3 contains 15 residues. The CDR3 DNA reads as TGTGCCAGCAGTTACTCAGCCCCCCGGACAGATACGCAGTATTTT. Protein sequence: CASSYSAPRTDTQYF.

This clonotype was counted once. This chain uses TRBV7-9 with TRBJ2-5; 11 nucleotides match TRBD2. Germline CDR1 reads SEHNR; CDR2 reads FQNEAQ (reference sequence). Trimming took 5 bases from V and 2 from J; bases not matched to a gene: 13. The CDR3 contains 18 residues. Here the CDR3 reads CASSVGLTSGRDQETQYF. The DNA of the CDR3 is TGTGCCAGCAGCGTCGGCTTAACTAGCGGGAGAGATCAAGAGACCCAGTACTTC. Full variable domain (missing parts from reference TRBV7-9 and TRBJ2-5): DTGVSQNPRHKITKRGQNVTFRCDPISEHNRLYWYRQTLGQGPEFLTYFQNEAQLEKSRLLSDRFSAERPKGSFSTLEIQRTEQGDSAMYLCASSVGLTSGRDQETQYFGPGTRLLVL.

This chain uses TRBV6-5 with TRBJ1-1, with D possibly matching TRBD1 (5 bases). Germline values: CDR1 MNHEY, CDR2 SVGAGI. The V end was cut by 2 bases, the J end by 3 bases, with 13 bases between. The CDR3 sequence is 15 residues long. Here the CDR3 reads CASSYGGESDTEAFF. The CDR3 region has the DNA TGTGCCAGCAGTTACGGGGGGGAGTCAGACACTGAAGCTTTCTTT.

The CDR3 region is CASSLSAGAAGELFF. CDR3 in DNA: TGTGCCAGCAGCTTATCCGCGGGGGCCGCCGGGGAGCTGTTTTTT. J is TRBJ2-2 and V is TRBV2; D might be TRBD2 (7 bases). Germline CDR1 SNHLY, CDR2 FYNNEI. CDR3 size: 15 residues. The V end was cut by 6 bases, the J end by 6 bases, with 17 bases between. Together with reference TRBV2 and TRBJ2-2, the CDR3 gives the full variable domain: EPEVTQTPSHQVTQMGQEVILRCVPISNHLYFYWYRQILGQKVEFLVSFYNNEISEKSEIFDDQFSVERPDGSNFTLKIRSTKLEDSAMYFCASSLSAGAAGELFFGEGSRLTVL.

This clonotype was seen a single time. V gene TRBV19 combines with J gene TRBJ1-1; 7 bases are a match to TRBD1. Germline loops: CDR1 LNHDA, CDR2 SQIVND (reference sequence). The CDR3 spans 13 residues. Trimming removed 9 bases from V and 3 bases from J; junction bases left unmatched: 7. The CDR3 loop is CASMPQGDTEAFF. The CDR3, as DNA: TGTGCCAGCATGCCTCAGGGGGACACTGAAGCTTTCTTT.

The table lists this clonotype with a few counts. The chain is built from TRBV13 and TRBJ2-7; a possible D gene is TRBD1 (6 bases). Per the germline V gene, CDR1 is PRHDT and CDR2 is FYEKMQ (reference sequence). This CDR3 is built from 14 residues. V dropped 4 bases and J dropped 0 bases, with 10 bases sitting between them. Written as DNA, the CDR3 is TGTGCCAGCAGCTCCCAGGGGAGCTCCTACGAGCAGTACTTC. This sequence encodes CASSSQGSSYEQYF. Filled out from reference TRBV13 and TRBJ2-7, the complete variable domain reads AAGVIQSPRHLIKEKRETATLKCYPIPRHDTVYWYQQGPGQDPQFLISFYEKMQSDKGSIPDRFSAQQFSDYHSELNMSSLELGDSALYFCASSSQGSSYEQYFGPGTRLTVT.

In this sample, this clonotype turned up many times. This chain's CDR3 is CASSLRAGSSYEQYF. The CDR3 DNA reads TGTGCCAGCAGCTTGCGGGCAGGGAGCTCCTACGAGCAGTACTTC. The V gene is TRBV7-2, the J gene TRBJ2-7; D assignment may be TRBD1 or TRBD2 (5 bases each). The germline CDR1 and CDR2 sequences are SGHTA and FQGNSA. Deletions cut 3 bases from V and 0 bases from J, with 12 bases between. CDR3 length equals 15 residues.

The chain employs TRBV12-3 or TRBV12-4 and TRBJ2-2; TRBD1 agrees at 10 bases. The junction had 9 bases not matched to a gene; V was cut back by 7 bases and J by 4 bases. The CDR3 loop spans 16 amino acids. This chain's CDR3 is CASTRGTGVGTGELFF. The CDR3 DNA sequence: TGTGCCAGCACCCGAGGGACAGGGGTCGGCACCGGGGAGCTGTTTTTT.

J is TRBJ1-4 and V is TRBV10-3; 8 bases are a match to TRBD1. The CDR3 is 14 residues long. Unmatched junction bases numbered 9, after V lost 7 bases and J lost 8 bases. Germline loops: CDR1 ENHRY, CDR2 SYGVKD. CDR3: CAITGQGQDEKLFF. In DNA, the CDR3 is TGTGCCATCACCGGACAGGGTCAAGACGAAAAACTGTTTTTT.

This rearrangement joins TRBV20-1 to TRBJ2-5; D ambiguous. This CDR3 has 14 amino acids. V lost 5 bases, J lost 2 bases, and 15 bases lay in between. Germline V CDR1 and CDR2: DFQATT, SNEGSKA (reference sequence). The CDR3 DNA reads TGCAGTGCTGGACGTGGGGTGCTACAAGAGACCCAGTACTTC. Translating it yields CSAGRGVLQETQYF.

In this sample, this clonotype turned up many times. The chain carries TRBV12-3 or TRBV12-4 and TRBJ1-5; no reliable D call. The CDR3 runs to 14 residues. The V end was cut by 3 bases, the J end by 0 bases, with 6 bases between. The CDR3 DNA sequence: TGTGCCAGCAGTTTGTGGGTTAGCAATCAGCCCCAGCATTTT. Translation gives CASSLWVSNQPQHF.

This clonotype was seen many times. This chain uses TRBV29-1 with TRBJ2-7; possibly TRBD2 for D (5 bases). CDR1 and CDR2 from the germline V gene are SQVTM and ANQGSEA. The length of the CDR3 is 12 residues. Trimming removed 1 base at V and 9 bases at J, with 13 bases between. The CDR3 sequence is CSVEVTEAGQYF. The CDR3 nucleotides read TGCAGCGTTGAAGTGACGGAGGCCGGGCAGTACTTC.

The chain carries TRBV7-9 and TRBJ2-2, with D uncertain. Germline loops: CDR1 SEHNR, CDR2 FQNEAQ (reference sequence). The CDR3 covers 12 residues. Trimming left V 5 bases short and J 8 bases short, with 9 bases between. The CDR3 reads CASSHQTGELFF. CDR3 nucleotide sequence: TGTGCCAGCAGCCATCAAACAGGGGAGCTGTTTTTT.

This clonotype came up many times. This chain uses TRBV5-1 with TRBJ1-1, with a possible D match to TRBD1 (5 bases). V was clipped by 1 base and J by 5 bases, with 12 bases between them. Per germline, CDR1 SGHRS and CDR2 YFSETQ. This CDR3 spans 14 amino acids. The CDR3 loop is CASSLLPGGTEAFF. DNA of the CDR3: TGCGCCAGCAGCTTGTTGCCGGGGGGGACTGAAGCTTTCTTT.

This clonotype has a handful of counts. V usage is TRBV4-1 and J usage is TRBJ1-4; 11 positions match TRBD1. J gave up 5 bases and V 4 bases, and 3 bases lay outside the gene matches. Per the germline V gene, CDR1 is MGHRA and CDR2 is YSYEKL. CDR3 length: 15 residues. The CDR3 DNA follows: TGCGCCAGCAGCCCAGGGGACAGGGGGAATGAAAAACTGTTTTTT. This gives the protein CASSPGDRGNEKLFF.

This clonotype was found a few times. This sequence joins TRBV6-5 and TRBJ1-2; D might be TRBD1 (5 bases). V shed 2 bases and J shed 8 bases, with 12 bases lying between them. Germline assignment: CDR1 MNHEY and CDR2 SVGAGI. This CDR3 has 13 residues. As DNA, the CDR3 is TGTGCCAGCAGTTACGGGAGACAGAGAGGCTACACCTTC. Protein product: CASSYGRQRGYTF.

There are many counts of this clonotype. The chain recombines TRBV7-9 with TRBJ2-7; D possibly corresponds to TRBD2 (5 bases). Germline lookup yields CDR1 SEHNR and CDR2 FQNEAQ (reference sequence). The CDR3 is 12 amino acids. V was trimmed by 3 bases and J by 7 bases, leaving 10 bases between them. DNA of the CDR3: TGTGCCAGCAGCTTGACGACGGGGGAGCAGTACTTC. It translates to CASSLTTGEQYF.

A few counts support this clonotype. This may stem from a read error, because a much larger clone lies one nucleotide away. The rearrangement joins TRBV12-3 or TRBV12-4 to TRBJ1-4; no clear D. The CDR3 is made up of 13 amino acids. The CDR3 DNA follows: TGTGCCATCAGGAATACAAGGAATGGAAAACTGTTTTTT. The encoded protein is CAIRNTRNGKLFF.

Note on this clonotype: Likely a read error: the CDR3 ends without its conserved phenylalanine or tryptophan. The DNA is left out, because the CDR3 cannot be placed on it with certainty; the CDR3 is given as TCRdb lists it. This chain uses TRBV2 with TRBJ2-6. Germline loops: CDR1 SNHLY, CDR2 FYNNEI. From its first to its last residue, the CDR3 has 8 amino acids. This CDR3 reads CASSLRTS.

This clonotype appeared once. The chain recombines TRBV5-1 with TRBJ1-1, with D uncertain. The germline V gene has CDR1 SGHRS and CDR2 YFSETQ. V dropped 2 bases and J dropped 0 bases, with 11 bases sitting between them. This CDR3 comprises 15 residues. The CDR3 nucleotides read TGCGCCAGCAGCTTTGGCAGGCACCTGAACACTGAAGCTTTCTTT. It specifies CASSFGRHLNTEAFF.

The chain recombines TRBV7-9 with TRBJ1-2, with a possible D match to TRBD1 (5 bases). V was trimmed by 6 bases and J by 8 bases, leaving 19 bases between them. The CDR3 covers 14 residues. Germline V gene lookup returns CDR1 SEHNR and CDR2 FQNEAQ (reference sequence). CDR3 loop: CASRRGTYPGGYTF. The CDR3 region has the DNA TGTGCCAGCAGAAGAGGGACGTACCCAGGGGGCTACACCTTC.